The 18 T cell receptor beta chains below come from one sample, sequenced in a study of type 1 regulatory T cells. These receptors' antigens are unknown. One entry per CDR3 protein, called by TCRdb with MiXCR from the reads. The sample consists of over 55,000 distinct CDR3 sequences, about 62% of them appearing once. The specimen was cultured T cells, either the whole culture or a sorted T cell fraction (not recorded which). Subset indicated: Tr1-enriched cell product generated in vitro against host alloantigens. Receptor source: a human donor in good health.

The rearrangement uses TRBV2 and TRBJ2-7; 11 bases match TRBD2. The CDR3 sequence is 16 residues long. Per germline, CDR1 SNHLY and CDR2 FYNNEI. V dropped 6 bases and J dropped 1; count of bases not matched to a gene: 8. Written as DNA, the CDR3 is TGTGCCAGCAGCGTCCTTAGCGGGAGGGCTTCCTACGAGCAGTACTTC. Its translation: CASSVLSGRASYEQYF.

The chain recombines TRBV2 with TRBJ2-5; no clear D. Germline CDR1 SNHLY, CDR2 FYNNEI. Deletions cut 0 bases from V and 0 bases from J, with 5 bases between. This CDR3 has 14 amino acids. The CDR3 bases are TGTGCCAGCAGTGAAGCAAGGTACCAAGAGACCCAGTACTTC. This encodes CASSEARYQETQYF.

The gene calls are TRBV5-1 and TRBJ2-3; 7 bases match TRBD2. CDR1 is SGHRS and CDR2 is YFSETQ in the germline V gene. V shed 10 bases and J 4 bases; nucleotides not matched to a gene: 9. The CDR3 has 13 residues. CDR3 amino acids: CASCREGADTQYF. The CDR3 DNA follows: TGCGCCTCATGCAGGGAGGGAGCAGATACGCAGTATTTT.

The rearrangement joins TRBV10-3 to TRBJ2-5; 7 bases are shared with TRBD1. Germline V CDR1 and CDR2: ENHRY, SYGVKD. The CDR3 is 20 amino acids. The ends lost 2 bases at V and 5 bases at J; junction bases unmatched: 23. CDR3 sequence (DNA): TGTGCCATCAGTGAGGGATACGGGGTGACAGGGCTCACAGACGGGGAGACCCAGTACTTC. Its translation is CAISEGYGVTGLTDGETQYF.

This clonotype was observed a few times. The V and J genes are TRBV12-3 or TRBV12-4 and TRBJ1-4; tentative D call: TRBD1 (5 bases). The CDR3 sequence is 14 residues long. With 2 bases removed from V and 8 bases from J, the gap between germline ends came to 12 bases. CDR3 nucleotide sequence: TGTGCCAGCAGTTTATTCAGGGTATCCGAAAAACTGTTTTTT. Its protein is CASSLFRVSEKLFF.

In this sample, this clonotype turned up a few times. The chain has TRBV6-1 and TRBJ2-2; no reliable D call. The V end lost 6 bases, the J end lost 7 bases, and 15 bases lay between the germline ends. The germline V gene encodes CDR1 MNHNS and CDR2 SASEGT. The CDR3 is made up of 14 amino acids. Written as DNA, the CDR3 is TGTGCCAGCAGAAGGTCATCCGAGGTCGGGGAGCTGTTTTTT. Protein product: CASRRSSEVGELFF.

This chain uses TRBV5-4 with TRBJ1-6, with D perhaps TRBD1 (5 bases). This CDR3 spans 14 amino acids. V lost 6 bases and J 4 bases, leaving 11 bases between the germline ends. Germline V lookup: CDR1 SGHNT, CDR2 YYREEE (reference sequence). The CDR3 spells CASTDRRYNSPLHF. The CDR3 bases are TGTGCCAGCACCGACAGAAGGTATAATTCACCCCTCCACTTT.

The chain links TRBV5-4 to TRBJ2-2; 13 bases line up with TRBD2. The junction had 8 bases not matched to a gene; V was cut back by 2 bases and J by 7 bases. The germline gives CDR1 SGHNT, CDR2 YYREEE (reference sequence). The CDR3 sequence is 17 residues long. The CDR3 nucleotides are TGTGCCAGCAGCTTATTGACTAGCGGGAGGATTGGCGGGGAGCTGTTTTTT. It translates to CASSLLTSGRIGGELFF.

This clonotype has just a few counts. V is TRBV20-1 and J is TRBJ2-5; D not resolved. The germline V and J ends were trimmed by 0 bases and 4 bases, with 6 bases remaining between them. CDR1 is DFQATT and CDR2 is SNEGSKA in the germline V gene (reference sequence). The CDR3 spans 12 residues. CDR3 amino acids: CSARDVRETQYF. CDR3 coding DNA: TGCAGTGCTAGAGACGTTCGAGAGACCCAGTACTTC.

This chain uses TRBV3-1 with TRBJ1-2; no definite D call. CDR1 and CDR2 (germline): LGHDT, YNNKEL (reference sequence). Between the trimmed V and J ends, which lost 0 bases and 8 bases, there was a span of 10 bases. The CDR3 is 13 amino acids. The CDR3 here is CASSQELSGGYTF. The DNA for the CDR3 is TGTGCCAGCAGCCAAGAACTTTCGGGGGGCTACACCTTC. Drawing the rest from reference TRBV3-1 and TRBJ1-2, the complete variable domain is DTAVSQTPKYLVTQMGNDKSIKCEQNLGHDTMYWYKQDSKKFLKIMFSYNNKELIINETVPNRFSPKSPDKAHLNLHINSLELGDSAVYFCASSQELSGGYTFGSGTRLTVV.

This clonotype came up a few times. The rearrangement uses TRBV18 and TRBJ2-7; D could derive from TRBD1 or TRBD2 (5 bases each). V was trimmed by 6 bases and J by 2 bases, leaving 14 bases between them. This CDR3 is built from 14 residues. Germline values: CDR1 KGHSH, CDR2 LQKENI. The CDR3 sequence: CASSTGTQTYEQYF. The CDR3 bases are TGTGCCAGCTCCACCGGGACCCAAACCTACGAGCAGTACTTC.

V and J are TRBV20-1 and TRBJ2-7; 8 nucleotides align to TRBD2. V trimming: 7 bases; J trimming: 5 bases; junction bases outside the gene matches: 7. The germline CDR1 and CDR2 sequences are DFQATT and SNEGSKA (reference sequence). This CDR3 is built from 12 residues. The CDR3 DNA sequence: TGCAGTGGCCAAGCGGGAGTCCACGAGCAGTACTTC. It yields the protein CSGQAGVHEQYF.

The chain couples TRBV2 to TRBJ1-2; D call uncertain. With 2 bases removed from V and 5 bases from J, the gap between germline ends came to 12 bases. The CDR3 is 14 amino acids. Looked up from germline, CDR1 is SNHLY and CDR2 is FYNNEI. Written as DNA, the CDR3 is TGTGCCAGCAGTGAAACGGGCCCCTCATATGGCTACACCTTC. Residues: CASSETGPSYGYTF.

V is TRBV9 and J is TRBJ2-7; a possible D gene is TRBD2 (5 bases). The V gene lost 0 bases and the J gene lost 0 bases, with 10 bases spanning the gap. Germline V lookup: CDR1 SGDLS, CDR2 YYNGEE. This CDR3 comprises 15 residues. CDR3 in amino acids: CASSVGTVPSYEQYF. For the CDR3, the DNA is TGTGCCAGCAGCGTAGGGACTGTGCCCTCCTACGAGCAGTACTTC.

The CDR3 is CASNSLAADTQYF. CDR3 sequence (DNA): TGTGCCAGCAACTCACTAGCGGCAGATACGCAGTATTTT. V usage is TRBV27 and J usage is TRBJ2-3, with 8 bases fitting TRBD2. CDR3 size: 13 residues. Germline CDR1 is MNHEY and CDR2 is SMNVEV (reference sequence). The junction had 4 bases not matched to a gene; V was cut back by 7 bases and J by 4 bases.

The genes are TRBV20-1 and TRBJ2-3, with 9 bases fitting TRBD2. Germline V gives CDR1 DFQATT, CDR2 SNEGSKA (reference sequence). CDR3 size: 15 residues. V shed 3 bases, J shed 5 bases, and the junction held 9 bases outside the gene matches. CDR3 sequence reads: CSASDRREGKDTQYF. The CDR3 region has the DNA TGCAGTGCTAGTGACCGGCGGGAGGGCAAAGATACGCAGTATTTT.

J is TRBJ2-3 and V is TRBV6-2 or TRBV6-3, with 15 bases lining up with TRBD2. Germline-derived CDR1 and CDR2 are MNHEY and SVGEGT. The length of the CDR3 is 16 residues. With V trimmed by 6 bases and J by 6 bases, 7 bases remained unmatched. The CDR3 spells CASRKGLAGGYDTQYF. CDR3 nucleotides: TGTGCCAGCAGAAAGGGACTAGCGGGAGGTTATGATACGCAGTATTTT.

CDR3 nucleotide sequence: TGTGCCAGCAGCCCCGGGACAGGGCATAATGAGCAGTTCTTC. Its protein product is CASSPGTGHNEQFF. The chain combines TRBV7-2 with TRBJ2-1, with TRBD1 identical over 9 bases. Germline values: CDR1 SGHTA, CDR2 FQGNSA. V lost 5 bases to trimming and J lost 7 bases; unmatched junction nucleotides: 6. The CDR3 has 14 residues.